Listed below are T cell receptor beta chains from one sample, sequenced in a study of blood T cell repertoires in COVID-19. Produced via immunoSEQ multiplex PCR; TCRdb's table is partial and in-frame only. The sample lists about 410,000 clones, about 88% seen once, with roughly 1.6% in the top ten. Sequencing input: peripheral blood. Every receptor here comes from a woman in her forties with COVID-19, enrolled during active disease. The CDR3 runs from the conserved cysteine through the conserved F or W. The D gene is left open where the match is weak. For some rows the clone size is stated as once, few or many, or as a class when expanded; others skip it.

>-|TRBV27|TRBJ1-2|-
TGTGCCAGCAGTTCCCTAGCCGGGCAGACCACTAACTATGGCTACACCTTC
CASSSLAGQTTNYGYTF
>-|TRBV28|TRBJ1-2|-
TGTGCCAGCAGTATACAGGGTACTGGCTACACCTTC
CASSIQGTGYTF
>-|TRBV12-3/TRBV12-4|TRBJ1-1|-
TGTGCCAGCAGTTCGACAGTGAACACTGAAGCTTTCTTT
CASSSTVNTEAFF
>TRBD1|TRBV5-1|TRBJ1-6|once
TGCGCCAGCAGCTCAGGACAGGGGAAACTTAATTCACCCCTCCACTTT
CASSSGQGKLNSPLHF
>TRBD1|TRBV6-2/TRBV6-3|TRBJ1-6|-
TGTGCCAGCAGTACCCGGGACAGGGGGCTTCGGCCACCCCTCCACTTT
CASSTRDRGLRPPLHF
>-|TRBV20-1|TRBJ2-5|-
TGCAGTGCTAGTGCTCTTCAGACCCAGTACTTC
CSASALQTQYF
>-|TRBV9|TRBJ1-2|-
TGTGCCAGCAGCACGGGGATGGATGGCTACACCTTC
CASSTGMDGYTF
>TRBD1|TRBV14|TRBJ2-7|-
TGTGCCAGCAGCCATACACCGGGACAGGGGATCTACGAGCAGTACTTC
CASSHTPGQGIYEQYF
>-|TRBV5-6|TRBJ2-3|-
TGTGCCAGCAGCTTGGGGGCCCTAGGGGGTGATACGCAGTATTTT
CASSLGALGGDTQYF
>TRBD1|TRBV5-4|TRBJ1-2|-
TGTGCCAGCAGCTCCTGGACAGGGTGGGACTATGGCTACACCTTC
CASSSWTGWDYGYTF
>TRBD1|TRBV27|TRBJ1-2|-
TGTGCCACCTCAACAGGGGGCGACGGCTACACCTTC
CATSTGGDGYTF
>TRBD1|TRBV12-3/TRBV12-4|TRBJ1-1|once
TGTGCCAGCAGTCTGGACAGGGGGACTGAAGCTTTCTTT
CASSLDRGTEAFF
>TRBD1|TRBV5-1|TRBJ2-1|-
TGCGCCAGCAGCACTGACGGACAGGGCTACAATGAGCAGTTCTTC
CASSTDGQGYNEQFF
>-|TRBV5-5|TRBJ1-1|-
TGTGCCAGCAGCCAGAGGGTTTACACTGAAGCTTTCTTT
CASSQRVYTEAFF
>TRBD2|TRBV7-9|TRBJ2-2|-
TGTGCCAGCAGCTTAGATGTCCTAGCGGGAGAGACCGGGGAGCTGTTTTTT
CASSLDVLAGETGELFF
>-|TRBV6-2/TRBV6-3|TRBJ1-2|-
TGTGCCAGCAGTTTACGGCAGGGCACCCCCTATGGCTACACCTTC
CASSLRQGTPYGYTF
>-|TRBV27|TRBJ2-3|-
TGTGCCAGCAGTAGGGGTGGCCGAGATACGCAGTATTTT
CASSRGGRDTQYF
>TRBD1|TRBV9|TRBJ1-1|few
TGTGCCAGCAGCCCAGGACAGGGAATGAACACTGAAGCTTTCTTT
CASSPGQGMNTEAFF
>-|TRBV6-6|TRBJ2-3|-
TGTGCCAGCAGTTACGGCCGGGGTACTAGCACAGATACGCAGTATTTT
CASSYGRGTSTDTQYF
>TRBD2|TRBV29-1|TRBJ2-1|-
TGCAGCTCACAAGAGCTAGCGGGTCCCCTTGGCGAGCAGTTCTTC
CSSQELAGPLGEQFF
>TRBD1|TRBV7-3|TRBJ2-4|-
TGTGCCAGCAGCTTAGGGACAGGTTCTAACATTCAGTACTTC
CASSLGTGSNIQYF
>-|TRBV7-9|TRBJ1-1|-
TGTGCCAGCAGCTTCATCTCGGGGTCGGTGAACACTGAAGCTTTCTTT
CASSFISGSVNTEAFF
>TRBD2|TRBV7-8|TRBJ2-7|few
TGTGCCAGCACATGGCTAGCGGTGAACTCCTACGAGCAGTACTTC
CASTWLAVNSYEQYF
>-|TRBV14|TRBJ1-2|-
TGTGCCAGCAGCCAAATGGGGGGGCGGTCCGTTTTTGGCTACACCTTC
CASSQMGGRSVFGYTF
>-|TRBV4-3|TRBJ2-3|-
TGCGCCAGCAGCCGGAGAACCAGTCCGAGCACAGATACGCAGTATTTT
CASSRRTSPSTDTQYF
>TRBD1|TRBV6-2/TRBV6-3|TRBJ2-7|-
TGTGCCAGCAGTTACCCTACCGGGACAGCGCGATGGGTTAACGAGCAGTACTTC
CASSYPTGTARWVNEQYF
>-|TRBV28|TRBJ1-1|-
TGTGCCACGACCTCAGGGAGGCGAACTGAAGCTTTCTTT
CATTSGRRTEAFF
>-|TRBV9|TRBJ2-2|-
TGTGCCAGCAGCGTAGCGGCCGGGGAGCTGTTTTTT
CASSVAAGELFF
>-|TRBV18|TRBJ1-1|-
TGTGCCAGCTCAAATTTGGTGGGCGCATACACCTACACTGAAGCTTTCTTT
CASSNLVGAYTYTEAFF
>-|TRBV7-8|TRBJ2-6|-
TGTGCCAGCAGCCCCCGAAGGCAGGCCTCTGGGGCCAACGTCCTGACTTTC
CASSPRRQASGANVLTF
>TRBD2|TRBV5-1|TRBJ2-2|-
TGCGCCACCAATCGAGCGGGGTCCCCCGGGGAGCTGTTTTTT
CATNRAGSPGELFF
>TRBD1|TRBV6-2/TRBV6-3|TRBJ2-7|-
TGTGCCAGCAGTCTCCCTGCACCATGGACAGGGGACTCCGTCCCGCAGTACTTC
CASSLPAPWTGDSVPQYF
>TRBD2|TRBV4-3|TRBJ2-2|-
TGCGCCAGCAGCCAAGAATTCCTAGCGGGAGCCCCGAACACCGGGGAGCTGTTTTTT
CASSQEFLAGAPNTGELFF
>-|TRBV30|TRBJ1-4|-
TGTGCCTGGAGTTCACTAGGACAGAGTTTTAATGAAAAACTGTTTTTT
CAWSSLGQSFNEKLFF
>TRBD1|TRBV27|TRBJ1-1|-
TGTGCCAGCAGAGCAGGGGGCACTGAAGCTTTCTTT
CASRAGGTEAFF
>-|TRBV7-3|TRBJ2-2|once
TGTGCCAGCAGCTCTAAGGGAGGGGGGACCGGGGAGCTGTTTTTT
CASSSKGGGTGELFF